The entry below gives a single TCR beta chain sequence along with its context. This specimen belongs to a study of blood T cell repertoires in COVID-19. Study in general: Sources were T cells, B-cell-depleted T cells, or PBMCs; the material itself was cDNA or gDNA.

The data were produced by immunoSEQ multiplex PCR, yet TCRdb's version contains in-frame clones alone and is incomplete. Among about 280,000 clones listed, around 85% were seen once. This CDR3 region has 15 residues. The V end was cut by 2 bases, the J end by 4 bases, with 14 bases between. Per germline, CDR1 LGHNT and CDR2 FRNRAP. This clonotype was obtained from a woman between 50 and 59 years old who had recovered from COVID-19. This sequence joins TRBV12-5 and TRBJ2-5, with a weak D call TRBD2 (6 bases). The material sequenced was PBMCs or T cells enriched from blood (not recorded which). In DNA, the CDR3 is TGTGCTAGTGGTTTGACTCCGGGAGCGGGAGAGACCCAGTACTTC. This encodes CASGLTPGAGETQYF.